These 17 T cell receptor beta chains originate from one sample sequenced in a study of T cells in Graves' hyperthyroidism and ophthalmopathy. RNA transcripts were the template for amplifying TCR beta CDR3 regions. RT-PCR in the first round (using the HTBI primer set) targeted the TCR CDR3. Each CDR3 protein is one row after TCRdb ran MiXCR on the multiplex PCR reads. The sample consists of about 600,000 distinct CDR3 sequences, 14% of them appearing once. Source material: blood. These receptors were collected from a woman between 18 and 29 years old with Graves' ophthalmopathy.

This clonotype was seen many times. V gene TRBV6-1 combines with J gene TRBJ2-7, with 9 positions matching TRBD2. The V gene's germline CDR1 is MNHNS and CDR2 SASEGT. This CDR3 has 14 residues. V shed 6 bases and J 6 bases; nucleotides not matched to a gene: 9. The CDR3 nucleotides read TGTGCCAGCAGCCCTAGCGGGACCCCGCGCGAGCAGTACTTC. Residues: CASSPSGTPREQYF.

This clonotype was seen many times. This rearrangement joins TRBV20-1 to TRBJ2-7; perhaps TRBD2 as D (5 bases). The CDR3 extends over 13 amino acids. The germline V gene has CDR1 DFQATT and CDR2 SNEGSKA (reference sequence). V was pared by 3 bases and J by 6 bases, with 15 bases between. This CDR3 is CSARDPLEAEQYF. The CDR3 nucleotides are TGCAGTGCTAGGGACCCACTAGAGGCCGAGCAGTACTTC.

This clonotype was counted a few times. This chain links TRBV5-1 with TRBJ1-2; TRBD1 aligns across 9 bases. V trimming: 5 bases; J trimming: 7 bases; junction bases outside the gene matches: 6. This CDR3 has 13 residues. Germline CDR1 reads SGHRS; CDR2 reads YFSETQ. The CDR3 loop reads CASRHRGRIGYTF. The CDR3, as DNA: TGCGCCAGCAGGCACAGGGGGCGGATTGGCTACACCTTC.

The V call is TRBV6-4, the J call TRBJ1-5; D is unclear. This CDR3 spans 15 amino acids. Germline assignment: CDR1 MRHNA and CDR2 SNTAGT. V was clipped by 6 bases and J by 0 bases, with 12 bases between them. CDR3 loop: CASSPDRYSNQPQHF. The CDR3 DNA sequence: TGTGCCAGCAGCCCTGACCGATATAGCAATCAGCCCCAGCATTTT.

This clonotype was observed many times. J is TRBJ2-1 and V is TRBV20-1, with 11 bases lining up with TRBD2. The V and J ends lost 3 bases and 4 bases, in that order; junction bases with no gene match: 8. This CDR3 has 16 residues. Germline V gene sequence: CDR1 DFQATT, CDR2 SNEGSKA (reference sequence). CDR3 region: CSARSVSGRAYNEQFF. In DNA, the CDR3 is TGCAGTGCTAGGTCTGTTAGCGGGAGGGCTTACAATGAGCAGTTCTTC.

Details on this clonotype: A clone one base away is much larger, so this may be a read error. The chain uses TRBV28 and TRBJ2-3; the D is unclear. The V gene's germline CDR1 is MDHEN and CDR2 SYDVKM. This CDR3 is 15 amino acids long. CDR3 region: CGSRSTRRFTDTQYF. CDR3 coding DNA: TGTGGCAGCAGATCAACACGACGGTTCACAGATACGCAGTATTTT.

The chain links TRBV28 to TRBJ1-5, with TRBD1 as a possible D gene (6 bases). Germline V gene data show CDR1 as MDHEN and CDR2 as SYDVKM. The CDR3 is 14 amino acids. Deletions cut 7 bases from V and 7 bases from J, with 17 bases between. The CDR3 reads CASINPQGKQPQHF. For the CDR3, the DNA is TGTGCCAGCATTAATCCACAGGGTAAACAGCCCCAGCATTTT.

The table lists this clonotype with many counts. V usage is TRBV2 and J usage is TRBJ1-4; possible D gene TRBD1, 5 bases. The CDR3 contains 13 residues. Germline-derived CDR1 and CDR2 are SNHLY and FYNNEI. The ends were cut back, 8 bases at V and 5 bases at J, with 12 bases in the middle. The CDR3 here is CASGRQGNEKLFF. CDR3 DNA sequence: TGTGCCAGCGGGCGCCAGGGAAATGAAAAACTGTTTTTT.

Concerning this clonotype: A junction boundary mismatches the germline segment, possibly from a read error. This chain joins TRBV29-1 and TRBJ2-7; tentative D call: TRBD2 (5 bases). The CDR3 runs to 14 residues. CDR1 and CDR2 from the germline V gene are SQVTM and ANQGSEA. CDR3 DNA: TGCAGCGCTGAATACCTAGCCGGGACCTACGAGCAGTACTTC. This gives the protein CSAEYLAGTYEQYF.

In this sample, this clonotype turned up many times. The rearrangement uses TRBV28 and TRBJ1-1, with 11 positions matching TRBD1. Germline trimming cut 1 base from V and 1 base from J; bases unmatched to any gene: 2. The CDR3 has 16 amino acids. Germline loops: CDR1 MDHEN, CDR2 SYDVKM. The chain's CDR3 is CASSLLGTGGNTEAFF. CDR3 bases: TGTGCCAGCAGTTTATTAGGGACAGGGGGGAACACTGAAGCTTTCTTT.

As to this clonotype: One junction end does not reproduce the germline sequence, and a read error may be involved. The chain combines TRBV12-3 or TRBV12-4 with TRBJ2-2; the D gene is possibly TRBD2 (5 bases). This CDR3 spans 14 amino acids. DNA of the CDR3: TGTGCCAGCAGTTCCCGAATACTCACCGGGGAGCTGCTTTTT. This gives the protein CASSSRILTGELLF.

This clonotype was seen many times. The V gene is TRBV5-5, the J gene TRBJ2-7; D tentatively fits TRBD1 or TRBD2 (5 bases each). Trimming shortened V by 0 bases and J by 3 bases, and 13 bases separated the two germline ends. CDR3 size: 15 residues. Germline assignment: CDR1 SGHKS and CDR2 YYEKEE (reference sequence). The CDR3 loop is CASSLVGTPIYEQYF. CDR3 sequence (DNA): TGTGCCAGCAGCTTGGTCGGGACCCCCATCTACGAGCAGTACTTC.

This clonotype has ten or more counts. V gene TRBV12-3 or TRBV12-4 combines with J gene TRBJ2-1, with TRBD1 matching over 8 bases. Germline trimming cut 6 bases from V and 2 bases from J; bases unmatched to any gene: 0. The CDR3 is made up of 13 amino acids. CDR3 bases: TGTGCCAGCAGGGACAGGGCCTACAATGAGCAGTTCTTC. Translated: CASRDRAYNEQFF.

This clonotype was found many times. The genes are TRBV11-3 and TRBJ1-1; D may be TRBD1 (5 bases). Germline lookup yields CDR1 SGHNT and CDR2 YENEEA. The CDR3 extends over 11 amino acids. V lost 4 bases and J 8 bases, leaving 8 bases between the germline ends. Here the CDR3 DNA reads TGTGCCAGCAGCTGGGACGGGGAAGCTTTCTTT. As protein: CASSWDGEAFF.

This clonotype was counted at least ten times. V is TRBV3-1 and J is TRBJ2-2; D not certain. V dropped 4 bases and J dropped 7 bases, with 7 bases sitting between them. CDR1 is LGHDT, CDR2 YNNKEL, per germline (reference sequence). This CDR3 region has 12 residues. The CDR3 here is CASSLHVGELFF. DNA of the CDR3: TGTGCCAGCAGCCTCCACGTCGGGGAGCTGTTTTTT.

This clonotype appeared a few times. CDR3 bases: TGCGCCAGCAGCCAAGATGAGTTGTTGGCCAAAAACATTCAGTACTTC. Protein product: CASSQDELLAKNIQYF. The chain links TRBV4-3 to TRBJ2-4; D gene uncertain. Trimming stripped 0 bases from V and 1 base from J, with 10 bases between. The CDR3 extends over 16 amino acids. CDR1 and CDR2 (germline): LGHNA, YSLEER.

The V gene is TRBV30, the J gene TRBJ2-1, with 7 positions matching TRBD1. CDR1 GTSNPN and CDR2 SVGIG come from the germline V gene (reference sequence). This CDR3 spans 12 amino acids. J lost 9 bases, V lost 3 bases, and 5 bases had no gene match. CDR3 residues: CAWSGTVGEQFF. The CDR3 region has the DNA TGTGCCTGGAGCGGGACAGTCGGTGAGCAGTTCTTC.